This note documents a single TCR beta chain sequence. Seattle's enrolled individuals joined amid active infection and were then monitored longitudinally. This entry comes from a study of blood T cell repertoires in COVID-19. This table comes from immunoSEQ multiplex PCR, and its TCRdb copy is limited to in-frame clones, with some not included. The top ten hold roughly 5.6% of the sample, which has about 200,000 clones, about 85% seen once. V shed 5 bases, J shed 8 bases, and the junction held 11 bases outside the gene matches. The CDR3 spans 14 residues. The germline V gene has CDR1 SGHDT and CDR2 YYEEEE.

Sequencing was carried out using peripheral blood. V usage is TRBV5-6 and J usage is TRBJ1-2, with 8 bases matching TRBD1. This TCR was recovered from a woman in her 40s with COVID-19, enrolled during active disease. The DNA of the CDR3 is TGTGCCAGCAGTCCAGGGGGCTATCATGGGGGCTACACCTTC. This sequence encodes CASSPGGYHGGYTF.